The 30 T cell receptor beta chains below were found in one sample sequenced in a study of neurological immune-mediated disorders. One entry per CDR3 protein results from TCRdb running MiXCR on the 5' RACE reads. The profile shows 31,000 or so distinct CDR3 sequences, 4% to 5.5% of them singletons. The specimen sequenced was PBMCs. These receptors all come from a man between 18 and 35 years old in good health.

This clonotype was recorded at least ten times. In DNA, the CDR3 is TGTGCCAGCAGCCAAGGGACTACCCGAAAGGGGGATGAGCAGTTCTTC. Its protein product is CASSQGTTRKGDEQFF. This sequence joins TRBV7-9 and TRBJ2-1; TRBD2 might be the D (7 bases). The CDR3 runs 16 residues. CDR1 is SEHNR, CDR2 FQNEAQ, per germline (reference sequence). Trimming cost V 5 bases and J 8 bases, with 22 bases left between them.

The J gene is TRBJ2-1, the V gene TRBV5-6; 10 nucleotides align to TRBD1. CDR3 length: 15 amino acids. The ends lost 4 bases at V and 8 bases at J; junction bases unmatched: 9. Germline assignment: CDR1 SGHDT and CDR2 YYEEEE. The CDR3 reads CASSLPGQGYDEQFF. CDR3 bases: TGTGCCAGCAGCCTACCGGGACAGGGGTACGATGAGCAGTTCTTC.

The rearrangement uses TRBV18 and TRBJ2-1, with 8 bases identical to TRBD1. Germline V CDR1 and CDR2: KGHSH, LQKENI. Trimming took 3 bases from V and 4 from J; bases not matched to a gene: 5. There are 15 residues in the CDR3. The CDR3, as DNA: TGTGCCAGCTCACCCAACCGGGACAGGTACAATGAGCAGTTCTTC. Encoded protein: CASSPNRDRYNEQFF. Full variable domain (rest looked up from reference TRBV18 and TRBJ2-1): NAGVMQNPRHLVRRRGQEARLRCSPMKGHSHVYWYRQLPEEGLKFMVYLQKENIIDESGMPKERFSAEFPKEGPSILRIQQVVRGDSAAYFCASSPNRDRYNEQFFGPGTRLTVL.

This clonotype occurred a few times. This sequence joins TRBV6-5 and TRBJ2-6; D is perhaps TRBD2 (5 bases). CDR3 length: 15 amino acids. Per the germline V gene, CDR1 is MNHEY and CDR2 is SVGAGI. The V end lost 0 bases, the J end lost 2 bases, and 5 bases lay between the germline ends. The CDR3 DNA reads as TGTGCCAGCAGTTACTCAGCGGCTGGGGCCAACGTCCTGACTTTC. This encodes CASSYSAAGANVLTF.

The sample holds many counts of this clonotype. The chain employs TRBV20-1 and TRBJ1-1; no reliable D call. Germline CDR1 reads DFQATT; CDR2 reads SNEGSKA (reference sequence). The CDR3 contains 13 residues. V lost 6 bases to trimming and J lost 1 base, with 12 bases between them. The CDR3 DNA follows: TGCAGTGCCGTAGGACGGACGAACACTGAAGCTTTCTTT. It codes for CSAVGRTNTEAFF.

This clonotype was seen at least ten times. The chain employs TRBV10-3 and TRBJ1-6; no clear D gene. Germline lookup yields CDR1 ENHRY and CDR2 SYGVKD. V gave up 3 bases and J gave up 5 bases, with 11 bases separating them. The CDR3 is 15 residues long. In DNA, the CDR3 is TGTGCCATCAGTGAATTGGGTGTCCATAATTCACCCCTCCACTTT. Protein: CAISELGVHNSPLHF.

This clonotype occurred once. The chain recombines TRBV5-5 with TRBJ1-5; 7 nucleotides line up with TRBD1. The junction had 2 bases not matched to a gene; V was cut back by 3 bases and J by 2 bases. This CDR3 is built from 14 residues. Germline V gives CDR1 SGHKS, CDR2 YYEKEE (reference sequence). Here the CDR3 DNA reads TGTGCCAGCAGCTGGGACAGCCGCAATCAGCCCCAGCATTTT. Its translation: CASSWDSRNQPQHF.

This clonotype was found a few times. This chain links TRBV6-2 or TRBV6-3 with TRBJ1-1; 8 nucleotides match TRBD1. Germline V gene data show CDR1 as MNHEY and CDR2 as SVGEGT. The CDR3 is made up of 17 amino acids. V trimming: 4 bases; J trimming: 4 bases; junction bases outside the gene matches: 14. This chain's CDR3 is CASSLSFYGQGGTEAFF. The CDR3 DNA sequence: TGTGCCAGCAGTTTAAGTTTCTACGGACAGGGAGGCACTGAAGCTTTCTTT.

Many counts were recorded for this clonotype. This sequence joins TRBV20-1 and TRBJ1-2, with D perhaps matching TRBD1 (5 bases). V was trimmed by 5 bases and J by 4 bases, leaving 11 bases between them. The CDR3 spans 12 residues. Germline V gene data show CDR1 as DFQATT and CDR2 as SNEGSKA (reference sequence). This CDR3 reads CSAGGGSYGYTF. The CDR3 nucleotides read TGCAGTGCTGGGGGGGGAAGCTATGGCTACACCTTC.

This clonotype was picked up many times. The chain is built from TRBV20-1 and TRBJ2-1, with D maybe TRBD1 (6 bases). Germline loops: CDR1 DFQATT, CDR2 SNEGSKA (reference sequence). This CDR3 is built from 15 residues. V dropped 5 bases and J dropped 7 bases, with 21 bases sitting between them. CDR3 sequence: CSAHGTPSDGNEQFF. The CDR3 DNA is TGCAGTGCTCACGGGACACCATCAGATGGAAATGAGCAGTTCTTC.

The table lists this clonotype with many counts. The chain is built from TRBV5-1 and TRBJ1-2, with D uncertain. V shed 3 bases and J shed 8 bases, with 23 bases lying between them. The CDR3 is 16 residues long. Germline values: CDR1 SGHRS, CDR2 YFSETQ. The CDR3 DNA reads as TGCGCCAGCAGCTCGTACGGACCGAGCCCCTCCGACGGCTACACCTTC. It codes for CASSSYGPSPSDGYTF.

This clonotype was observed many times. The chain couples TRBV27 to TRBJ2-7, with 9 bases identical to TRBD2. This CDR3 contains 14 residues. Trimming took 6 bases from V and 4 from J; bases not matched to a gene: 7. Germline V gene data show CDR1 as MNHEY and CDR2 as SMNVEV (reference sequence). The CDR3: CASRLQGLAYEQYF. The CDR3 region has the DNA TGTGCCAGCAGGCTCCAGGGACTAGCTTACGAGCAGTACTTC.

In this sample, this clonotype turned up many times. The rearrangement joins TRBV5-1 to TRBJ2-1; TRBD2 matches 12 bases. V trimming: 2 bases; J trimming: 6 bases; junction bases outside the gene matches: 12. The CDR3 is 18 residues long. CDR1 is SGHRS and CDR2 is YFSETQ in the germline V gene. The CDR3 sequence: CASSLGHLAGGTANEQFF. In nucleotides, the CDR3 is TGCGCCAGCAGCTTAGGGCATCTAGCGGGGGGGACCGCCAATGAGCAGTTCTTC.

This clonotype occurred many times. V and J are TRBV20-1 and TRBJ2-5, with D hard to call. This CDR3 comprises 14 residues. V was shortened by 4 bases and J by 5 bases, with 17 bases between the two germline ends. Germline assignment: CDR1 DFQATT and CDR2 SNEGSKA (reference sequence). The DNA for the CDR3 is TGCAGTGCTATAAGCCCTAGTGGTTGGGAGACCCAGTACTTC. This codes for CSAISPSGWETQYF.

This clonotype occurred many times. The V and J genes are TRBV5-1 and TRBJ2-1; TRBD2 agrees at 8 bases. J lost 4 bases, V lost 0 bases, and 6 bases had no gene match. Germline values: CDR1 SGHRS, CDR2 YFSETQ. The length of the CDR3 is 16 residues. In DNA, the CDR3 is TGCGCCAGCAGCTTGGATACCGGGGGGGCTTACAATGAGCAGTTCTTC. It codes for CASSLDTGGAYNEQFF.

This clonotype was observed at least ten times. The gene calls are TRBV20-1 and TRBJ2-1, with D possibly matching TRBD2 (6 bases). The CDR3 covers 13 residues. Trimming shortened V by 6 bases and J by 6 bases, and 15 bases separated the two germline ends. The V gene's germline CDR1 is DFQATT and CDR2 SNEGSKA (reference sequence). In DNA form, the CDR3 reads TGCAGTGCCCCGACTAGTTTGGGCAATGAGCAGTTCTTC. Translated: CSAPTSLGNEQFF.

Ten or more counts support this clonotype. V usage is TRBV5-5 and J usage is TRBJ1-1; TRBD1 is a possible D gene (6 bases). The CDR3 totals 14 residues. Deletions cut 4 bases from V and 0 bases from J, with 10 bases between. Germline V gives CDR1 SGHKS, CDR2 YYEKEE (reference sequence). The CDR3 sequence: CASSQGTLNTEAFF. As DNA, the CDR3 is TGTGCCAGCAGCCAGGGGACCCTGAACACTGAAGCTTTCTTT. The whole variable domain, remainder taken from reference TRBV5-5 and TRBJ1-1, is DAGVTQSPTHLIKTRGQQVTLRCSPISGHKSVSWYQQVLGQGPQFIFQYYEKEERGRGNFPDRFSARQFPNYSSELNVNALLLGDSALYLCASSQGTLNTEAFFGQGTRLTVV.

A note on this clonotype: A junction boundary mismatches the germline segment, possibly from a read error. This chain's CDR3 is CANSLDRYNEQFF. The CDR3 DNA reads TGCGCCAACAGTTTGGACAGGTACAATGAGCAGTTCTTC. V and J are TRBV10-1 and TRBJ2-7; 7 bases line up with TRBD1. The DNA end is more similar to TRBJ2-1, so the J call may be wrong. The CDR3 contains 13 residues. Germline V gene sequence: CDR1 WNHNN, CDR2 SYGVQD (reference sequence).

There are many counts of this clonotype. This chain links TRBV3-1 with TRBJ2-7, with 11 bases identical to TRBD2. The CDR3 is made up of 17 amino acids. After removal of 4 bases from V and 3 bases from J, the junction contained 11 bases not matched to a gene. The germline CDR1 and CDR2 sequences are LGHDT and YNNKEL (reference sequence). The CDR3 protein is CASSREGLAGGRYEQYF. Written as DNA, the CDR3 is TGTGCCAGCAGCCGGGAGGGTCTAGCGGGGGGCCGCTACGAGCAGTACTTC.

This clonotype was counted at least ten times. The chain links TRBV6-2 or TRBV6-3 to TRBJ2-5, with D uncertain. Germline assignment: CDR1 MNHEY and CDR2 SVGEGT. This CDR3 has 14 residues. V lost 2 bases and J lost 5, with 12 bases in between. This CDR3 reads CASSYAMVWETQYF. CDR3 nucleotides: TGTGCCAGCAGTTACGCGATGGTATGGGAGACCCAGTACTTC.

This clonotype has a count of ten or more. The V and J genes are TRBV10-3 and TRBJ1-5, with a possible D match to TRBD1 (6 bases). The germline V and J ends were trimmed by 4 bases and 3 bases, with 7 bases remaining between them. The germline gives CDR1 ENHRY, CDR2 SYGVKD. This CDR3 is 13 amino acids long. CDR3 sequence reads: CAISAGDNQPQHF. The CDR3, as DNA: TGTGCCATCAGTGCAGGGGACAATCAGCCCCAGCATTTT.

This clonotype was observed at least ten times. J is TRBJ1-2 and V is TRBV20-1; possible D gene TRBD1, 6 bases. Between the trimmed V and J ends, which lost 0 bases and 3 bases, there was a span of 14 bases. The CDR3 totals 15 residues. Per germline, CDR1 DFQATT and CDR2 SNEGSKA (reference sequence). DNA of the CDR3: TGCAGTGCTAGAGATGGAGTCCGACAGGACTATGGCTACACCTTC. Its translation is CSARDGVRQDYGYTF.

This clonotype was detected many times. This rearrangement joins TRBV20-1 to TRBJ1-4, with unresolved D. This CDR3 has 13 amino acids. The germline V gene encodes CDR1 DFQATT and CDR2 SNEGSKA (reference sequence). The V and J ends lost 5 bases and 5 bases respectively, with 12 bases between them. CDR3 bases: TGCAGTGCTCGTTTCGGCGGGAATGAAAAACTGTTTTTT. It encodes CSARFGGNEKLFF.

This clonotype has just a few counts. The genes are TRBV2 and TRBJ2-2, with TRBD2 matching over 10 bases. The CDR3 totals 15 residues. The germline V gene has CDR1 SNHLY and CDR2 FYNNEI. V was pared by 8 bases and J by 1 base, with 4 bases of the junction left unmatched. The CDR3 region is CASSSSGGNTGELFF. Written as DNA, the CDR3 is TGTGCCAGCTCATCTAGCGGGGGGAACACCGGGGAGCTGTTTTTT.

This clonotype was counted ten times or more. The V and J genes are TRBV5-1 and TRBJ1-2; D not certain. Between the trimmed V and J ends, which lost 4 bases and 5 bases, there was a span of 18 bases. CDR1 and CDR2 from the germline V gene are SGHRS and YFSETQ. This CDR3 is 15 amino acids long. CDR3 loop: CASSEPSLGIYGYTF. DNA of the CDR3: TGCGCCAGCAGCGAGCCAAGTCTAGGCATATATGGCTACACCTTC. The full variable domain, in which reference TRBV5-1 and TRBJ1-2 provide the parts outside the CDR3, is KAGVTQTPRYLIKTRGQQVTLSCSPISGHRSVSWYQQTPGQGLQFLFEYFSETQRNKGNFPGRFSGRQFSNSRSEMNVSTLELGDSALYLCASSEPSLGIYGYTFGSGTRLTVV.

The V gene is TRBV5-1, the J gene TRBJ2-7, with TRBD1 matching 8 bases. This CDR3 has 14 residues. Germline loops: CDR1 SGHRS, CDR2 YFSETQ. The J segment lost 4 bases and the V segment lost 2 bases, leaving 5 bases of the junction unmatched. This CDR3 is CASSFWTGLYEQYF. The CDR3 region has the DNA TGCGCCAGCAGCTTCTGGACAGGGTTGTACGAGCAGTACTTC.

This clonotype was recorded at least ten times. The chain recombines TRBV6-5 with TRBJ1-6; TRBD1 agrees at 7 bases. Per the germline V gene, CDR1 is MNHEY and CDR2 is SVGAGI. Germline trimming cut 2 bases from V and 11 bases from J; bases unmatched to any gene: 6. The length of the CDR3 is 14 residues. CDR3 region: CASSYGQDSAPLHF. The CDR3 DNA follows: TGTGCCAGCAGTTACGGACAGGACTCTGCACCCCTCCACTTT.

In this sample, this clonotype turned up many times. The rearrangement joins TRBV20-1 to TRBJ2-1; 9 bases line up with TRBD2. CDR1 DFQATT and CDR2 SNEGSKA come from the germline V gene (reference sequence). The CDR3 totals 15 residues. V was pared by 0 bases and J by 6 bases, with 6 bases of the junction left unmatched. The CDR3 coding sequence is TGCAGTGCTAGAGATGGCCAGCGGGGGGTCAATGAGCAGTTCTTC. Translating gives CSARDGQRGVNEQFF.

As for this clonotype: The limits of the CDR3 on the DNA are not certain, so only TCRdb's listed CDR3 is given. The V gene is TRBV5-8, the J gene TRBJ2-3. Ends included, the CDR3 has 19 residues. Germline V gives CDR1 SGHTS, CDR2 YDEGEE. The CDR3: CASSFYICSALTTRDTQYF.

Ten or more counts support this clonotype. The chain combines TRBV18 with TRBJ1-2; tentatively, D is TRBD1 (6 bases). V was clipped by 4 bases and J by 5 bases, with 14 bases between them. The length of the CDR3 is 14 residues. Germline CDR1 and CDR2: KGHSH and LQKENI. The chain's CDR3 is CASSLSTTGYGYTF. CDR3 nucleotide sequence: TGTGCCAGCTCACTATCCACCACAGGGTATGGCTACACCTTC.